The count of the clone carrying this TCR beta chain is one. Germline V lookup: CDR1 LGHDT, CDR2 YNNKEL (reference sequence). The CDR3 covers 16 residues. The ends lost 1 base at V and 6 bases at J; junction bases unmatched: 9. The data are from a study of blood T cell repertoires in COVID-19. Study overall: Collection of acute and convalescent COVID-19 samples took place in the United States, Italy and Spain.

Original analysis: Reference gene primers were amplified, and this amplification served to estimate nucleated cell counts. This table comes from immunoSEQ multiplex PCR, and its TCRdb copy is limited to in-frame clones, with some not included. The D gene and trimming were derived from the DNA, and the V and J assignments and clone size from that table. This table has 300,000 or so clones, about 90% appearing once. Sample: peripheral blood. The chain joins TRBV3-1 (or the pseudogene TRBV3-2) to TRBJ1-5, with 7 bases aligning to TRBD1. This TCR was recovered from a woman between 40 and 50 years old with acute or convalescent COVID-19. The CDR3 DNA reads TGTGCCAGCAGCCAAGGTCTACCAGGGGGAGGTCAGCCCCAGCATTTT. This codes for CASSQGLPGGGQPQHF.